This TCR beta chain was recorded in a study of OX40 agonist ivuxolimab in advanced cancers. Study-level background: Partial responses occurred in Three dose-escalation patients, one with hepatocellular carcinoma and two with cutaneous melanoma.

The repertoire was sequenced with immunoSEQ multiplex PCR; TCRdb's copy has only in-frame clones and lacks some. This table holds fewer than 40,000 clones, 80% found once. The V gene lost 8 bases and the J gene lost 5 bases, with 13 bases spanning the gap. The CDR3 covers 13 residues. The germline CDR1 and CDR2 sequences are LNHDA and SQIVND (reference sequence). This clone has a handful of counts. Its antigen remains unidentified. General study results and limits: On average, CD8+ T cells showed a greater number of expanded clones than CD4+. In the expanded peripheral T cells, antigen specificity was never determined.

Baseline was the first blood sampling point, followed by cycle 4 day 1 and cycle 7 day 1. The J gene is TRBJ1-5, the V gene TRBV19, with D hard to call. The sample consisted of CD4+ or CD8+ T cells sorted from blood, taken in a trial of the OX40 agonist ivuxolimab. The origin of this receptor is an adult with an advanced solid tumor such as melanoma, head and neck, liver or kidney cancer. CDR3 amino acids: CASSDPPYQPQHF. CDR3 sequence (DNA): TGTGCCAGTTCGGACCCTCCTTATCAGCCCCAGCATTTT. The full variable domain, with the rest looked up from reference TRBV19 and TRBJ1-5, is DGGITQSPKYLFRKEGQNVTLSCEQNLNHDAMYWYRQDPGQGLRLIYYSQIVNDFQKGDIAEGYSVSREKKESFPLTVTSAQKNPTAFYLCASSDPPYQPQHFGDGTRLSIL.